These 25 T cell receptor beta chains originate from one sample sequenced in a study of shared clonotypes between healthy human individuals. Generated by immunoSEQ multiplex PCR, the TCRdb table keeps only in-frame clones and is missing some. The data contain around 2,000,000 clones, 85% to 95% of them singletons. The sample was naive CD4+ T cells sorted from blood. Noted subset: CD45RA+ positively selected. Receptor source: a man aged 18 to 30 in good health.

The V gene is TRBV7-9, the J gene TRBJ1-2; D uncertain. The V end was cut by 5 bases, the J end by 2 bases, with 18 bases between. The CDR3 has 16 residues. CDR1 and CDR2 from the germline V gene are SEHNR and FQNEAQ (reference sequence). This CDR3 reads CASSRTTTTENYGYTF. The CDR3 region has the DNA TGTGCCAGCAGCCGAACTACTACCACAGAAAACTATGGCTACACCTTC.

The CDR3 is CASSLVGGGTRNIQYF. CDR3 nucleotides: TGCGCCAGCAGCTTGGTGGGTGGCGGGACCCGAAACATTCAGTACTTC. V gene TRBV5-1 combines with J gene TRBJ2-4; TRBD2 might be the D (6 bases). V lost 0 bases, J lost 6 bases, and 16 bases lay in between. CDR1 and CDR2 from the germline V gene are SGHRS and YFSETQ. CDR3 length: 16 residues.

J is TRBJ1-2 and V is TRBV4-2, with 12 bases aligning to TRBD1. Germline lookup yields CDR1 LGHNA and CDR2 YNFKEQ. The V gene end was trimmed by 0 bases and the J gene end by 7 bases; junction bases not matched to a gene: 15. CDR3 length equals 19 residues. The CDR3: CASSQERTGTGGQIGGYTF. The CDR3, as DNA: TGTGCCAGCAGCCAAGAAAGGACAGGGACAGGGGGCCAGATTGGTGGCTACACCTTC.

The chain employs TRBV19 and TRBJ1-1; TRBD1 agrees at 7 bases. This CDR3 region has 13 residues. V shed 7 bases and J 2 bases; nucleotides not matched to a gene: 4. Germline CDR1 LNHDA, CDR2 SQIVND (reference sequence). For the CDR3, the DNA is TGTGCCAGTAATTACAGGGGCAACACTGAAGCTTTCTTT. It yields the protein CASNYRGNTEAFF.

The CDR3 coding sequence is TGTGCCAGCAGTGAATGGGGAAAGAGCACAGATACGCAGTATTTT. Its translation is CASSEWGKSTDTQYF. The chain employs TRBV25-1 and TRBJ2-3; D is ambiguous. The germline V gene has CDR1 MGHDK and CDR2 SYGVNS. This CDR3 region has 15 residues. V was clipped by 1 base and J by 0 bases, with 8 bases between them.

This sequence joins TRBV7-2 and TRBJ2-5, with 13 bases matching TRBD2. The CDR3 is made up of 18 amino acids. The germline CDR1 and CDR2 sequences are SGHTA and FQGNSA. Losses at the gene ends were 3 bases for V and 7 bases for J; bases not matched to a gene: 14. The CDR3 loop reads CASSFKLAGGPLYMTQYF. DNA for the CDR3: TGTGCCAGCAGCTTTAAACTAGCGGGGGGGCCTTTGTATATGACCCAGTACTTC. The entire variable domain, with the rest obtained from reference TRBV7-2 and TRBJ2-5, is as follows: GAGVSQSPSNKVTEKGKDVELRCDPISGHTALYWYRQSLGQGLEFLIYFQGNSAPDKSGLPSDRFSAERTGGSVSTLTIQRTQQEDSAVYLCASSFKLAGGPLYMTQYFGPGTRLLVL.

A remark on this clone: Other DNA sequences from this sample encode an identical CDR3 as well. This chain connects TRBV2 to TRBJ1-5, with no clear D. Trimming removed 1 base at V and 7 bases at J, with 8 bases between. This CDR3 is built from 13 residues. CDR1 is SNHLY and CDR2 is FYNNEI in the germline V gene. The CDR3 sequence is CASSEGPNQPQHF. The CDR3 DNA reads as TGTGCCAGCAGTGAAGGACCTAACCAGCCCCAGCATTTT.

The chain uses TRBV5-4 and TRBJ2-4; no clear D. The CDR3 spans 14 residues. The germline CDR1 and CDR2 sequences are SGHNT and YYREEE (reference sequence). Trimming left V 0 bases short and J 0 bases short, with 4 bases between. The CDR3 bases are TGTGCCAGCAGCTTGGCCACAGCCAAAAACATTCAGTACTTC. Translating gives CASSLATAKNIQYF. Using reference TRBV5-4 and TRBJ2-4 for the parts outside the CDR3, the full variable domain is ETGVTQSPTHLIKTRGQQVTLRCSSQSGHNTVSWYQQALGQGPQFIFQYYREEENGRGNFPPRFSGLQFPNYSSELNVNALELDDSALYLCASSLATAKNIQYFGAGTRLSVL.

This chain's CDR3 is CASSLRRGNSPLHF. CDR3 sequence (DNA): TGTGCCAGCAGCTTAAGGAGGGGCAATTCACCCCTCCACTTT. The chain uses TRBV7-2 and TRBJ1-6; D may be TRBD1 (5 bases). V lost 2 bases and J lost 7, with 9 bases in between. The V gene's germline CDR1 is SGHTA and CDR2 FQGNSA. The CDR3 has 14 residues.

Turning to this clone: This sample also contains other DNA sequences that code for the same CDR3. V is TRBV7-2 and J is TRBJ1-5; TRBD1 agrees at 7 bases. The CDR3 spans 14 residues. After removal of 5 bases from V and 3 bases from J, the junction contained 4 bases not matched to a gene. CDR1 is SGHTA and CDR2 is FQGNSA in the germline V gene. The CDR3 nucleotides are TGTGCCAGCAGCCTGGGACAGTTCAATCAGCCCCAGCATTTT. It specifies CASSLGQFNQPQHF.

The DNA of the CDR3 is TGTGCCAGCAGTAAAGGGGGAGTCGGTAATGAGCAGTTCTTC. Its translation: CASSKGGVGNEQFF. This sequence joins TRBV6-6 and TRBJ2-1; weak D call: TRBD1 (6 bases). The CDR3 has 14 residues. Germline CDR1 MNHNY, CDR2 SVGAGI (reference sequence). V was cut by 5 bases and J by 7 bases, with 15 bases left in between.

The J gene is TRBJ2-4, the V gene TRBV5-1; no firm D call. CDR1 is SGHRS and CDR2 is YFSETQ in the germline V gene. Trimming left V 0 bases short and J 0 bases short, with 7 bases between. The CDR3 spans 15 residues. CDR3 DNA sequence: TGCGCCAGCAGCTTGGAGGGTACAGCCAAAAACATTCAGTACTTC. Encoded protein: CASSLEGTAKNIQYF.

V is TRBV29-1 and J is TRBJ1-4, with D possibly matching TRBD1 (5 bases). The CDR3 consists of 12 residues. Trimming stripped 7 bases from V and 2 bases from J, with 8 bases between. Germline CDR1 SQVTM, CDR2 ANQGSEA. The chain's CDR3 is CSAGDTNEKLFF. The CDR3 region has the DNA TGCAGCGCTGGGGACACTAATGAAAAACTGTTTTTT.

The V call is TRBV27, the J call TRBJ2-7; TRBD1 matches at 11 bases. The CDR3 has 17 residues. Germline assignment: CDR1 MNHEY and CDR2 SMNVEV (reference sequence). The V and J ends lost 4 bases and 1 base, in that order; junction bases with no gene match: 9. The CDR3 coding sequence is TGTGCCAGCAGTTCTCCCCTCCGGGACAGGGGGTCCTACGAGCAGTACTTC. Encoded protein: CASSSPLRDRGSYEQYF.

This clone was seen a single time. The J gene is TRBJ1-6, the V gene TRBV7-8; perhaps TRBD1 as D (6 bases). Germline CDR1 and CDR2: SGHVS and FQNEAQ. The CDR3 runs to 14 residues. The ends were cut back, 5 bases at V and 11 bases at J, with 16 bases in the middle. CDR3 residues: CASSPFSGEAPLHF. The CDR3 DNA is TGTGCCAGCAGCCCTTTTTCAGGGGAGGCACCCCTCCACTTT.

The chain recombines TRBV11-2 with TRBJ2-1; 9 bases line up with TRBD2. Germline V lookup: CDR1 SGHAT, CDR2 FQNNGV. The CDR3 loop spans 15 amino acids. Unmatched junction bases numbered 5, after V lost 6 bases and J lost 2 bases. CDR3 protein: CASRAIAGAYNEQFF. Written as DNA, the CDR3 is TGTGCCAGCAGAGCTATAGCGGGAGCCTACAATGAGCAGTTCTTC.

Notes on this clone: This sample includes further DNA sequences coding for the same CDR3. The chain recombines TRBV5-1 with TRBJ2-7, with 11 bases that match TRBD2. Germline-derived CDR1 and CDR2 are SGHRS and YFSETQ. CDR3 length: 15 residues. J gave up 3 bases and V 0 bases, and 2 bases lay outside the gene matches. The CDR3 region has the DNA TGCGCCAGCAGCTTGGTGCTAGCGGGGGGCTACGAGCAGTACTTC. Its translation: CASSLVLAGGYEQYF.

In DNA, the CDR3 is TGTGCCTGGAGTGTGGAGGGTAGGTACGAGCAGTACTTC. Translation gives CAWSVEGRYEQYF. V usage is TRBV30 and J usage is TRBJ2-7, with D possibly TRBD2 on 6 matching bases. Trimming took 0 bases from V and 4 from J, leaving 10 bases between them. From germline, CDR1 is GTSNPN and CDR2 SVGIG (reference sequence). The CDR3 covers 13 residues.

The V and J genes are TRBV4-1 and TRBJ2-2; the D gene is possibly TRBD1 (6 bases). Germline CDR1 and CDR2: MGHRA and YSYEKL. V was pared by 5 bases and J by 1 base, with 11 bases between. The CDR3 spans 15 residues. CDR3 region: CASSSDSRNTGELFF. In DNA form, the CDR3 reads TGCGCCAGCAGCTCGGACAGCAGGAACACCGGGGAGCTGTTTTTT.

The DNA of the CDR3 is TGTGCCAGCAGCTTACTCCAGACCGCTTCGGAAGAGCAGTACTTC. Its translation is CASSLLQTASEEQYF. The chain combines TRBV7-9 with TRBJ2-7; D is undetermined. The germline V gene has CDR1 SEHNR and CDR2 FQNEAQ (reference sequence). The V gene lost 2 bases and the J gene lost 7 bases, with 18 bases spanning the gap. The CDR3 loop spans 15 amino acids.

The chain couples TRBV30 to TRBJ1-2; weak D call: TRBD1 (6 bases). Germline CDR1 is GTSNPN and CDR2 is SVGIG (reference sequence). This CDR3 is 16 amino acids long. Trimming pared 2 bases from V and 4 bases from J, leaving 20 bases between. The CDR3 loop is CAWSQLWYREIYGYTF. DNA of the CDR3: TGTGCCTGGAGTCAACTCTGGTACAGGGAAATCTATGGCTACACCTTC.

DNA of the CDR3: TGCGCCAGCAGCCAAGTTGGCGGTAAGTCTGGCTACACCTTC. This encodes CASSQVGGKSGYTF. The genes are TRBV4-1 and TRBJ1-2; D is unclear. Trimming took 1 base from V and 7 from J, leaving 13 bases between them. The CDR3 spans 14 residues. Germline V gives CDR1 MGHRA, CDR2 YSYEKL.

The CDR3 DNA reads as TGCGCCAGCAAGGATAGCGGGACGGTGGAGACCCAGTACTTC. Residues: CASKDSGTVETQYF. The V gene is TRBV10-1, the J gene TRBJ2-5, with 8 bases that match TRBD2. Germline assignment: CDR1 WNHNN and CDR2 SYGVQD (reference sequence). This CDR3 spans 14 amino acids. Unmatched junction bases numbered 9, after V lost 7 bases and J lost 5 bases.

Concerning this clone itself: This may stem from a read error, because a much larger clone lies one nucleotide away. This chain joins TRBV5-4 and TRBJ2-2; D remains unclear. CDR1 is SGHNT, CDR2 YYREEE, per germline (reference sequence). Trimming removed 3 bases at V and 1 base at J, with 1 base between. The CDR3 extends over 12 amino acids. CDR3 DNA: TGTGCCAGCAGCTGGAACACCGGGGAGCTGTTTTTT. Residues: CASSWNTGELFF.

The CDR3 DNA reads TGTGCCAGCAGCTTAGCGAGGACCCAGGGAGCCTACGAGCAGTACTTC. As protein: CASSLARTQGAYEQYF. The chain links TRBV7-6 to TRBJ2-7; the D call may be TRBD1 or TRBD2 (5 bases each). V was pared by 0 bases and J by 2 bases, with 14 bases between. Germline-derived CDR1 and CDR2 are SGHVS and FNYEAQ. CDR3 length: 16 amino acids.